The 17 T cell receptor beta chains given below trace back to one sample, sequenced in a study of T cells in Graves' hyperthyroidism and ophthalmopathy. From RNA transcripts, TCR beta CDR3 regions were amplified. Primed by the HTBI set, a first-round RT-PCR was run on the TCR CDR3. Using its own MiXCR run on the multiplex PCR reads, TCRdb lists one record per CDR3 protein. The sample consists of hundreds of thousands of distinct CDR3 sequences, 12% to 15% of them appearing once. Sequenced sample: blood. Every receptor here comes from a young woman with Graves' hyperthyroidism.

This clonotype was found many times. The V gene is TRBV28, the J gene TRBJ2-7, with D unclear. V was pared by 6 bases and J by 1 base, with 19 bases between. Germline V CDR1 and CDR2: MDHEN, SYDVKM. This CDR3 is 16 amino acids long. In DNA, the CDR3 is TGTGCCAGCAGGCCCCGTGAAGGTAGGAGTTCCTACGAGCAGTACTTC. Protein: CASRPREGRSSYEQYF.

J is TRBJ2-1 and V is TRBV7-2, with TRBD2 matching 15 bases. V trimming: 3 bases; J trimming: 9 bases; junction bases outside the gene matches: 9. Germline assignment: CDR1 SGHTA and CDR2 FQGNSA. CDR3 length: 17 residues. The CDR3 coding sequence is TGTGCCAGCAGCTTCAGGACTAGCGGGAGGGCCATGGGTGAGCAGTTCTTC. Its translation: CASSFRTSGRAMGEQFF.

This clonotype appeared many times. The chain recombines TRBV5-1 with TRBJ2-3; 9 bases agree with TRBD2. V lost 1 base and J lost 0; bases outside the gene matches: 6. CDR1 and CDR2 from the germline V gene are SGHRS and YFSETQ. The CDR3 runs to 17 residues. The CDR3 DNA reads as TGCGCCAGCAGCTTGACAATCACTAGCGGGAGCACAGATACGCAGTATTTT. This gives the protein CASSLTITSGSTDTQYF.

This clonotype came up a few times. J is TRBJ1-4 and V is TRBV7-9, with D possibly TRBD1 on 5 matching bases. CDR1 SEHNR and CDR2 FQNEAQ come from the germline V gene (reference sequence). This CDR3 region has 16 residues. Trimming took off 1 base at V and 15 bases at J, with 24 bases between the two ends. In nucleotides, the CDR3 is TGTGCCAGCAGCTTAGAATCCCCCCGGACAATGAATTCGGTGTTTTTT. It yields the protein CASSLESPRTMNSVFF.

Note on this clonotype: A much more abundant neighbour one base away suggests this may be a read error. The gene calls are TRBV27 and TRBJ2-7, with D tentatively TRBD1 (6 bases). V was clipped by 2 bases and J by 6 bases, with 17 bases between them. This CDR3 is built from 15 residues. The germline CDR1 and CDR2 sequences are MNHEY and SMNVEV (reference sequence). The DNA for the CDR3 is TGTGCCAGCAGTTTAAGGTCAGGGGCCCTCTGCGAGCAGTACTTC. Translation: CASSLRSGALCEQYF.

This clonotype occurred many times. The CDR3 loop is CAWSRFKTEAFF. The DNA of the CDR3 is TGTGCCTGGAGCCGCTTTAAGACGGAAGCTTTCTTT. The chain combines TRBV30 with TRBJ1-1, with unresolved D. Trimming removed 3 bases at V and 8 bases at J, with 13 bases between. CDR3 length: 12 residues. Per the germline V gene, CDR1 is GTSNPN and CDR2 is SVGIG (reference sequence).

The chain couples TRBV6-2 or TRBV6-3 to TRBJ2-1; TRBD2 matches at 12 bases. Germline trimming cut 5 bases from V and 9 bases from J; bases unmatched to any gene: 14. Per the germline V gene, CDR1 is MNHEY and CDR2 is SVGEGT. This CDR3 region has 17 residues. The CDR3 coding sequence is TGTGCCAGCAGTGGAAGGCCCCGACTAGCGGGAGCTGGTGAGCAGTTCTTC. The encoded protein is CASSGRPRLAGAGEQFF.

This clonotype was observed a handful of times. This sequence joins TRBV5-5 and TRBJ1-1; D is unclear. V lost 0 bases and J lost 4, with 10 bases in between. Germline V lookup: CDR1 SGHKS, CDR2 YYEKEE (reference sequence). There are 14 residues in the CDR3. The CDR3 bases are TGTGCCAGCAGCTTGGGGTGGGTCGGCACTGAAGCTTTCTTT. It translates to CASSLGWVGTEAFF.

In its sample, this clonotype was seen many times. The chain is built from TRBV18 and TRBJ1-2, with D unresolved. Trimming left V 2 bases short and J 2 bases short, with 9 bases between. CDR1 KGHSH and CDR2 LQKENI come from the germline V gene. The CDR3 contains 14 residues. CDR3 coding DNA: TGTGCCAGCTCACCAAAGGGAATGAACTATGGCTACACCTTC. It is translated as CASSPKGMNYGYTF.

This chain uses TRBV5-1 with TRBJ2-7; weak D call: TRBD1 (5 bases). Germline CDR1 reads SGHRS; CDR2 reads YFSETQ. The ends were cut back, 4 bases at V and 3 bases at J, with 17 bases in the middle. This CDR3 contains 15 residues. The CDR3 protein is CASSQGRVGHYEQYF. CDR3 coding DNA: TGCGCCAGCAGCCAGGGCCGGGTGGGTCACTACGAGCAGTACTTC.

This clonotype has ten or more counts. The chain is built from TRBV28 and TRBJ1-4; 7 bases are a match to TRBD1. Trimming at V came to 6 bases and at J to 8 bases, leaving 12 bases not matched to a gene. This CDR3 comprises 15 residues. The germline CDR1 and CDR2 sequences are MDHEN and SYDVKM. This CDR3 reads CASSPPEGTAEKLFF. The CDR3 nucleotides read TGTGCCAGCAGCCCGCCCGAGGGGACAGCAGAAAAACTGTTTTTT.

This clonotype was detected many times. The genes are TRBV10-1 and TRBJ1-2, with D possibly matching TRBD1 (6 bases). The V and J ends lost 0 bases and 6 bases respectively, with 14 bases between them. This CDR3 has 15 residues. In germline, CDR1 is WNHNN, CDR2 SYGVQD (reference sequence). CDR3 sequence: CASSESAGDFNGYTF. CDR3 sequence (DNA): TGCGCCAGCAGTGAGTCTGCAGGGGATTTCAATGGCTACACCTTC.

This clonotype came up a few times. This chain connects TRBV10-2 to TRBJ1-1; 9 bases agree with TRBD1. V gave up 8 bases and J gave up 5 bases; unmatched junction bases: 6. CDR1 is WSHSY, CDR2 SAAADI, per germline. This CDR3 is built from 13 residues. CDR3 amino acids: CASGGQGGTEAFF. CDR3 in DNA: TGCGCCAGCGGGGGACAGGGAGGGACTGAAGCTTTCTTT.

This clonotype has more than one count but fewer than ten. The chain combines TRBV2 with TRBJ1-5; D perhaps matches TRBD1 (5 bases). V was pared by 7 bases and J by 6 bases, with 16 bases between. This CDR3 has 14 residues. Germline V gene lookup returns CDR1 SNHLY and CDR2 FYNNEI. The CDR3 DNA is TGTGCCAGCAAATTCAGGGTGTGGGCTCAGCCCCAGCATTTT. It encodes CASKFRVWAQPQHF.

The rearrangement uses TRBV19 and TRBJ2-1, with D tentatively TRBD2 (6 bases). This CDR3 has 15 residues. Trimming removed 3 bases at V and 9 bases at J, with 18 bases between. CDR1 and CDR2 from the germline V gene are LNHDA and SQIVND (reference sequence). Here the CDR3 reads CASSIMGRQGGEQFF. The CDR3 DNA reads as TGTGCCAGTAGTATTATGGGAAGGCAGGGAGGTGAGCAGTTCTTC.

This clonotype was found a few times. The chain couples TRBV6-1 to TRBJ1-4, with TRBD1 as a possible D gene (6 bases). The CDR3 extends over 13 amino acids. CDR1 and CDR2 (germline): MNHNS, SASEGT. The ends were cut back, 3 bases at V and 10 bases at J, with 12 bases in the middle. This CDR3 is CASSEGRGGKLFF. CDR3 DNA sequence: TGTGCCAGCAGTGAGGGCAGGGGAGGAAAACTGTTTTTT.

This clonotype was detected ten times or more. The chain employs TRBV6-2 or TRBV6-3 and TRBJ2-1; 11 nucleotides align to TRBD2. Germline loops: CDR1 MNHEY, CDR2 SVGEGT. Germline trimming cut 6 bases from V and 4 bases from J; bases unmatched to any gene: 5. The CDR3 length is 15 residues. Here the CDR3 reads CASRSLAGEYNEQFF. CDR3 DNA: TGTGCCAGCAGATCACTAGCGGGAGAATACAATGAGCAGTTCTTC.